This is a list of T cell receptor beta chains from one sample in a study of cytomegalovirus exposure and HLA in healthy donors. Libraries were prepared by immunoSEQ multiplex PCR; TCRdb keeps only in-frame clonotypes and omits some of them. The sample gives approximately 92,000 clones, about two thirds of which show up once; approximately 8.9% is in the top ten. Source material: PBMCs. Every receptor here comes from a man aged 55 to 69 in good health and CMV-seronegative. The CDR3 runs from the conserved cysteine through the conserved F or W. Each record gives: V gene, D gene, J gene, clone size, CDR3 length, CDR3 DNA, CDR3 protein. A D gene is named only where the DNA matches it firmly. Size tells how often a clone was seen (once, few, many) or the class of an expanded clone, and some rows leave it out.

v_gene: TRBV6-1
d_gene: .
j_gene: TRBJ1-1
abundance: .
len: 11
CDR3nt: TGTGCCACAGTCAGGGCTAATGAAGCTTTCTTT
CDR3aa: CATVRANEAFF

v_gene: TRBV7-9
d_gene: TRBD1
j_gene: TRBJ2-5
abundance: .
len: 15
CDR3nt: TGTGCCAGCAGCGGGCGCTTGGGGACAGGACGAACCCAGTACTTC
CDR3aa: CASSGRLGTGRTQYF

v_gene: TRBV27
d_gene: .
j_gene: TRBJ2-3
abundance: .
len: 13
CDR3nt: TGTGCCACCGCGGGACCGAGCACAGATACGCAGTATTTT
CDR3aa: CATAGPSTDTQYF

v_gene: TRBV30
d_gene: .
j_gene: TRBJ2-5
abundance: few
len: 14
CDR3nt: TGTGCCTGGAGTAGGGGACTTCAGGAAGAGACCCAGTACTTC
CDR3aa: CAWSRGLQEETQYF

v_gene: TRBV6-5
d_gene: .
j_gene: TRBJ1-1
abundance: .
len: 14
CDR3nt: TGTGCCACCCTATGGGCGGTAGGGGGAGATGTAGCTTTCTTT
CDR3aa: CATLWAVGGDVAFF

v_gene: TRBV10-3
d_gene: TRBD1
j_gene: TRBJ1-2
abundance: .
len: 15
CDR3nt: TGTGCCATCAGTGAGTCGACAGGGGCCACTTCTGGCTACACCTTC
CDR3aa: CAISESTGATSGYTF

v_gene: TRBV27
d_gene: .
j_gene: TRBJ1-1
abundance: few
len: 13
CDR3nt: TGTGCCAGCAGTTTAAGGGGGAACACTGAAGCTTTCTTT
CDR3aa: CASSLRGNTEAFF

v_gene: TRBV6-6
d_gene: .
j_gene: TRBJ1-2
abundance: .
len: 12
CDR3nt: TGTGCCAGCGGTAACAGGGACCGGGGCTACACCTTC
CDR3aa: CASGNRDRGYTF

v_gene: TRBV5-6
d_gene: TRBD1
j_gene: TRBJ2-3
abundance: .
len: 18
CDR3nt: TGTGCCAGCACTAACGGACCCTGGGGACAGGGGGAAGGAGATACGCAGTATTTT
CDR3aa: CASTNGPWGQGEGDTQYF

v_gene: TRBV10-1
d_gene: TRBD2
j_gene: TRBJ2-3
abundance: .
len: 15
CDR3nt: TGCGCCAGCAGTTCGCTAGCGGGGGGCACAGATACGCAGTATTTT
CDR3aa: CASSSLAGGTDTQYF

v_gene: TRBV27
d_gene: .
j_gene: TRBJ2-7
abundance: .
len: 13
CDR3nt: TGTGCCAGCAGTTTCTCCCAGGGCTACGAGCAGTACTTC
CDR3aa: CASSFSQGYEQYF

v_gene: TRBV14
d_gene: .
j_gene: TRBJ2-1
abundance: .
len: 14
CDR3nt: TGTGCCAGCAGCCAGTGGGGGGCCTACAATGAGCAGTTCTTC
CDR3aa: CASSQWGAYNEQFF

v_gene: TRBV2
d_gene: .
j_gene: TRBJ2-2
abundance: .
len: 15
CDR3nt: TGTGCCAGCAAGGGGACTTCCTTGGGCACCGGGGAGCTGTTTTTT
CDR3aa: CASKGTSLGTGELFF

v_gene: TRBV10-3
d_gene: TRBD1
j_gene: TRBJ1-4
abundance: .
len: 13
CDR3nt: TGTGCCATCAGTGGGGACAGCAGCGAAAAACTGTTTTTT
CDR3aa: CAISGDSSEKLFF

v_gene: TRBV6-5
d_gene: .
j_gene: TRBJ1-1
abundance: few
len: 13
CDR3nt: TGTGCCAGCAAGCTAGGAGCGAACACTGAAGCTTTCTTT
CDR3aa: CASKLGANTEAFF

v_gene: TRBV15
d_gene: .
j_gene: TRBJ1-2
abundance: .
len: 19
CDR3nt: TGTGCCACCAGCAGAGATATTCCCCACCCGACAGAGACTAACTATGGCTACACCTTC
CDR3aa: CATSRDIPHPTETNYGYTF

v_gene: TRBV29-1
d_gene: TRBD2
j_gene: TRBJ2-2
abundance: .
len: 14
CDR3nt: TGCAGCGTTGCGGGAGGGACCCACACCGGGGAGCTGTTTTTT
CDR3aa: CSVAGGTHTGELFF

v_gene: TRBV2
d_gene: TRBD2
j_gene: TRBJ2-1
abundance: .
len: 15
CDR3nt: TGTGCCAGCAGAACACTAGCGGGGGGTTACAATGAGCAGTTCTTC
CDR3aa: CASRTLAGGYNEQFF

v_gene: TRBV5-1
d_gene: TRBD1
j_gene: TRBJ1-6
abundance: few
len: 15
CDR3nt: TGCGCCAGCAGCAACTGGGACAGGGAGGGTTCACCCCTCCACTTT
CDR3aa: CASSNWDREGSPLHF

v_gene: TRBV6-6
d_gene: TRBD2
j_gene: TRBJ2-5
abundance: .
len: 15
CDR3nt: TGTGCCAGCAGGTCAGCGGGAGGGAGGCAAGAGACCCAGTACTTC
CDR3aa: CASRSAGGRQETQYF

v_gene: TRBV5-1
d_gene: TRBD2
j_gene: TRBJ2-3
abundance: once
len: 15
CDR3nt: TGCGCCAGCAGCTTGGGGGGGGGAAGCACAGATACGCAGTATTTT
CDR3aa: CASSLGGGSTDTQYF

v_gene: TRBV5-1
d_gene: TRBD2
j_gene: TRBJ2-1
abundance: .
len: 15
CDR3nt: TGCGCCAGCAGCCGACTAGCGGGGGAAGGAAATGAGCAGTTCTTC
CDR3aa: CASSRLAGEGNEQFF